Listed below are T cell receptor beta chains from one sample, sequenced in a study of CD4+ T cells in melanoma. Using immunoSEQ multiplex PCR, the repertoire was profiled, and TCRdb retains in-frame clones only, with some absent. The sample contains 4,000 to 5,000 clones, about 70% of which appear only once. What was sequenced was cells from a culture (not recorded whether cultured in vitro). These receptors came from a human donor with melanoma. CDR3s include the opening cysteine and the closing phenylalanine or tryptophan. Each record gives: V gene, J gene, clone size, D gene, CDR3 DNA, CDR3 protein. A D gene is named only where the DNA matches it firmly. Expanded clones get a size class; other rows say once, few or many, or leave the size out.

TRBV5-4	TRBJ1-3	-	-	TGTGCCAGCAGCTTGGCAGGGGCGTCATCTGGAAACACCATATATTTT	CASSLAGASSGNTIYF
TRBV7-9	TRBJ1-6	-	-	TGTGCCAGCAGCTTAAGCCCGGGTAATTCACCCCTCCACTTT	CASSLSPGNSPLHF
TRBV7-2	TRBJ2-7	-	-	TGTGCCAGTGCATCGTACCGCTCCTACGAGCAGTACTTC	CASASYRSYEQYF
TRBV5-1	TRBJ2-7	-	TRBD1	TGCGCCAGCAGCAACCTACAGGGGGCGCCGGACGAGCAGTACTTC	CASSNLQGAPDEQYF
TRBV5-6	TRBJ2-3	few	-	TGTGCCAGCAGCTTGATGGAATTCCGCACAGATACGCAGTATTTT	CASSLMEFRTDTQYF
TRBV18	TRBJ1-6	-	-	TGTGCCAGCTCCCCCCCGGGCCATAATTCACCCCTCCACTTT	CASSPPGHNSPLHF
TRBV27	TRBJ1-2	-	-	TGTGCCAGCAGCAACTTCAATTCGGCTAACTATGGCTACACCTTC	CASSNFNSANYGYTF
TRBV6-2/TRBV6-3	TRBJ1-1	-	-	TGTGCCAGCAGTTACTTCAGGAAAGAAGCTTTCTTT	CASSYFRKEAFF
TRBV2	TRBJ2-6	-	-	TGTGCCAGCAGCCCCGGGACCGGCTACTCTGGGGCCAACGTCCTGACTTTC	CASSPGTGYSGANVLTF
TRBV21-1	TRBJ2-3	-	-	TGTGCCAGCAGCACAGCGGGGTGGAGTCGAGATACGCAGTATTTT	CASSTAGWSRDTQYF
TRBV6-2/TRBV6-3	TRBJ1-2	-	-	TGTGCCAGCAGTTACTCGGGCGGAATTAACTATGGCTACACCTTC	CASSYSGGINYGYTF
TRBV19	TRBJ1-2	few	-	TGTGCCAGTAGTATATCGCGAGCTAACTATGGCTACACCTTC	CASSISRANYGYTF
TRBV3-1/TRBV3-2	TRBJ1-1	-	-	TGTGCCAGCAGCCAAGATCGTATGAGTGGGACTGAAGCTTTCTTT	CASSQDRMSGTEAFF
TRBV5-1	TRBJ2-7	-	-	TGCGCCAGCAGCTCCTCGATGGGGGGAACCTACGAGCAGTACTTC	CASSSSMGGTYEQYF
TRBV3-1/TRBV3-2	TRBJ1-5	-	TRBD1	TGTGCCAGCAGCCACTTGAGGGACAGGGACAATCAGCCCCAGCATTTT	CASSHLRDRDNQPQHF
TRBV9	TRBJ2-7	-	-	TGTGCCAGCAGCGTAGATTTAGGAGGCTACGAGCAGTACTTC	CASSVDLGGYEQYF
TRBV29-1	TRBJ2-1	-	TRBD1	TGCAGCGTGACCTATTTTGGGGACAGGGGCTACAATGAGCAGTTCTTC	CSVTYFGDRGYNEQFF
TRBV19	TRBJ1-2	-	TRBD1	TGTGCCAGTAGTACACCGGGGACAGCCTACGGTCACGGCTACACCTTC	CASSTPGTAYGHGYTF
TRBV23-1	TRBJ2-7	-	TRBD2	TGCGCCAGCAGTCACCCATCGGGGGGGTCCTACGAGCAGTACTTC	CASSHPSGGSYEQYF
TRBV30	TRBJ1-1	-	TRBD1	TGTGCCTGGAATCGACAGGGGGTTGAAGCTTTCTTT	CAWNRQGVEAFF
TRBV10-3	TRBJ2-2	large	TRBD1	TGTGCCATCAGGCGCCAGGGGGCAACCGGGGAGCTGTTTTTT	CAIRRQGATGELFF
TRBV7-2	TRBJ1-1	-	-	TGTGCCAGCAGCTCGGGACTTACTATGAACACTGAAGCTTTCTTT	CASSSGLTMNTEAFF
TRBV21-1	TRBJ1-2	few	-	TGTGCCAGCAGCAGAGACAGGGTAAGCTATGGCTACACCTTC	CASSRDRVSYGYTF
TRBV12-3/TRBV12-4	TRBJ1-1	-	-	TGTGCCAGCAGTTTGGGGATTGAAGCTTTCTTT	CASSLGIEAFF
TRBV30	TRBJ1-2	-	-	TGTGCCTGGAAGAACCCCTCTACCTCGAACTATGGCTACACCTTC	CAWKNPSTSNYGYTF
TRBV7-9	TRBJ2-3	-	TRBD2	TGTGCCAGCAGCTTGGCGGGGGGCACAGATACGCAGTATTTT	CASSLAGGTDTQYF
TRBV6-6	TRBJ2-7	-	-	TGTGCCAGCAGTTCCCAGCGGCAGGGGAGCGACGAGCAGTACTTC	CASSSQRQGSDEQYF
TRBV6-6	TRBJ1-1	-	-	TGTGCCAGCAGCCGCGGTAGATTGAACACTGAAGCTTTCTTT	CASSRGRLNTEAFF
TRBV28	TRBJ1-1	once	TRBD1	TGTGCCAGCAGTTTCGGGACAGGGCCCACCGGAGCTTTCTTT	CASSFGTGPTGAFF
TRBV27	TRBJ2-1	large	TRBD1	TGTGCCAGCAGTTTATCCAGGGGGCTCTTGAATGAGCAGTTCTTC	CASSLSRGLLNEQFF
TRBV6-6	TRBJ1-1	few	-	TGTGCCAGCAGTTACTCGGATAGCACTGAAGCTTTCTTT	CASSYSDSTEAFF
TRBV6-5	TRBJ1-3	few	-	TGTGCCAGCAGTCCTCCGGACCGAAACACCATATATTTT	CASSPPDRNTIYF
TRBV30	TRBJ2-7	-	TRBD1	TGTGCCTGGAGGAGAACAGGGGGAGCCTACGAGCAGTACTTC	CAWRRTGGAYEQYF
TRBV5-8	TRBJ1-5	-	TRBD1	TGTGCCAGCAGCCCCGGGACAGGGGCTCAGCCCCAGCATTTT	CASSPGTGAQPQHF
TRBV30	TRBJ1-6	-	-	TGTGCCTGGAGTCCCCAAGGGACAATTAATTCACCCCTCCACTTT	CAWSPQGTINSPLHF
TRBV7-7	TRBJ1-1	few	-	TGTGCTAGCAGCTTAGATGTCTCCGGGACTGAAGCTTTCTTT	CASSLDVSGTEAFF
TRBV10-3	TRBJ1-3	-	-	TGTGCCATCAGTGAGTCAGTATCCTCTGGAAACACCATATATTTT	CAISESVSSGNTIYF
TRBV5-8	TRBJ2-7	-	-	TGTGCCAGCAGCCCTACAGCCTACGAGCAGTACTTC	CASSPTAYEQYF
TRBV19	TRBJ2-4	-	-	TGTGCCAGTAGTATCGACGGCAAAAACATTCAGTACTTC	CASSIDGKNIQYF
TRBV5-1	TRBJ2-5	-	TRBD2	TGCGCCAGCAGCTCGTGGGGGGAGGGGACCCAGTACTTC	CASSSWGEGTQYF